The table lists the clone carrying this TCR beta chain with a count of one. CDR1 is LNHDA and CDR2 is SQIVND in the germline V gene (reference sequence). V shed 3 bases and J shed 3 bases, with 12 bases lying between them. CDR3 size: 15 residues. This record belongs to a study of blood T cell repertoires in COVID-19. This table comes from immunoSEQ multiplex PCR, and its TCRdb copy is limited to in-frame clones, with some not included. The table records approximately 360,000 clones, 80% to 90% of them present only once. The TCR originated in a man in his forties with acute or convalescent COVID-19. Sequenced sample: peripheral blood. The chain combines TRBV19 with TRBJ2-1; D might be TRBD2 (6 bases). DNA for the CDR3: TGTGCCAGTAGTATGGGACTCGTCAGCTACAATGAGCAGTTCTTC. It yields the protein CASSMGLVSYNEQFF. The full variable domain, rest sourced from reference TRBV19 and TRBJ2-1, is DGGITQSPKYLFRKEGQNVTLSCEQNLNHDAMYWYRQDPGQGLRLIYYSQIVNDFQKGDIAEGYSVSREKKESFPLTVTSAQKNPTAFYLCASSMGLVSYNEQFFGPGTRLTVL.